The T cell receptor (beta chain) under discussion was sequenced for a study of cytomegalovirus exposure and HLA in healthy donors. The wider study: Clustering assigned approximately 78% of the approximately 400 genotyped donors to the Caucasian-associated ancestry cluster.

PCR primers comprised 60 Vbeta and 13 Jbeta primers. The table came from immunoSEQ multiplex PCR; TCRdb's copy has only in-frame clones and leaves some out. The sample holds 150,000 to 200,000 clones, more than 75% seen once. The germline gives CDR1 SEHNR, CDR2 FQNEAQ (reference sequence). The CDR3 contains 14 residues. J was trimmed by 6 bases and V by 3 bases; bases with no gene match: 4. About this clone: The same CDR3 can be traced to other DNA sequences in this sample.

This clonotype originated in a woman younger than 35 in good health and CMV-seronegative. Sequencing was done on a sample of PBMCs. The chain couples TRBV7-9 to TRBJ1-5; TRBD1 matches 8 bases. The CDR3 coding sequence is TGTGCCAGCAGCTTCGGACAGGGCGGTCAGCCCCAGCATTTT. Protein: CASSFGQGGQPQHF.